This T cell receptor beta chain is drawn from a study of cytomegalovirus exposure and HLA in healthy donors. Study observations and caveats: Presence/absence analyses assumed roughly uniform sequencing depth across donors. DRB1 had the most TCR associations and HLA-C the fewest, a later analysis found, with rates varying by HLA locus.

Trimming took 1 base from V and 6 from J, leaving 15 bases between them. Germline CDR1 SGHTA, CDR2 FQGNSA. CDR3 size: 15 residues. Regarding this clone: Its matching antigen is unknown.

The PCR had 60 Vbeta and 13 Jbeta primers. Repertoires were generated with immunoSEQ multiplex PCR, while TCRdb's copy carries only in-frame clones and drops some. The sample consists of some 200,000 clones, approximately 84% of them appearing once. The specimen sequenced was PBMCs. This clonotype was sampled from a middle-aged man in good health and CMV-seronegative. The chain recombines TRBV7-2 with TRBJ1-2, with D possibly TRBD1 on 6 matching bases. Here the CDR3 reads CASSLEGTYVDGYTF. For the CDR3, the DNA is TGTGCCAGCAGCTTAGAGGGGACATACGTCGATGGCTACACCTTC.